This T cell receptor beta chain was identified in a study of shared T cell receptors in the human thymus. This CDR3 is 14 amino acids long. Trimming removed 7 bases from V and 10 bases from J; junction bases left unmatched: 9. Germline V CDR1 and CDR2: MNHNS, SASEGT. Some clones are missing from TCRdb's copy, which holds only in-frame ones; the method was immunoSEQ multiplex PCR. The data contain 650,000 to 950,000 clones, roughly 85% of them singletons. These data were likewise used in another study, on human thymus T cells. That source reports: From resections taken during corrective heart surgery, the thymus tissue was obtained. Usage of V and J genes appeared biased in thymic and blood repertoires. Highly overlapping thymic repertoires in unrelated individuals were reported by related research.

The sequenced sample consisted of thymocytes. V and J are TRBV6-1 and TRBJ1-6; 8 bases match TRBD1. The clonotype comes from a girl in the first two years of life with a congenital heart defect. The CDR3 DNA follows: TGTGCCAGCACCGTGGACAGGGTAGACTCACCCCTCCACTTT. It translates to CASTVDRVDSPLHF.